This entry is about one T cell receptor (beta chain). The antigen remains unidentified. This sample stems from a study of shared clonotypes between healthy human individuals. Study-wide points: The authors sampled blood alone, and tissue repertoires likely differ.

Naive CD8 cells lacked CD45RO, underwent positive selection for CCR7 and left out terminally differentiated effector memory CD45RA+ cells. Execution of the assay was at deep level. Around 32,000 T cell genomes, or 200 ng DNA, went into the sorted-subset replicate PCRs. Generated by immunoSEQ multiplex PCR, the TCRdb table keeps only in-frame clones and is missing some. This table holds about 1,900,000 clones, about 95% found once. The CDR3 length is 14 residues. Deletions cut 6 bases from V and 1 base from J, with 13 bases between. CDR1 is SNHLY, CDR2 FYNNEI, per germline. The TCR was taken from a man younger than 35 in good health. Sequenced material: naive CD8+ T cells sorted from blood. The chain recombines TRBV2 with TRBJ2-7; no clear D gene. CDR3 DNA sequence: TGTGCCAGCAGGAACTTAGACCTATCCTACGAGCAGTACTTC. It specifies CASRNLDLSYEQYF.